The sequence of this T cell receptor (beta chain) was determined in a study of control samples from healthy donors and cancer patients. This CDR3 is built from 16 residues. Trimming removed 4 bases at V and 0 bases at J, with 13 bases between. CDR1 and CDR2 from the germline V gene are MDHEN and SYDVKM. This table comes from immunoSEQ multiplex PCR, and its TCRdb copy is limited to in-frame clones, with some not included. Among 150,000 or so clones listed, around nine tenths were seen once. The chain has TRBV28 and TRBJ2-4, with D perhaps matching TRBD1 or TRBD2 (5 bases each). Sequencing was carried out using blood. This clonotype was obtained from a man between 18 and 35 years old in good health. This CDR3 is CASSWTGTLAKNIQYF. The CDR3 DNA reads as TGTGCCAGCAGTTGGACCGGGACCTTAGCCAAAAACATTCAGTACTTC.